The rows below give T cell receptor beta chains drawn from one sample of a study of OX40 agonist ivuxolimab in advanced cancers. Clones were read by immunoSEQ multiplex PCR, and TCRdb kept only the in-frame ones, dropping some. The repertoire holds about 100,000 clones, with over 75% as singletons. The input for sequencing was CD4+ or CD8+ T cells sorted from blood, taken in a trial of the OX40 agonist ivuxolimab. All receptors come from an adult with an advanced solid tumor such as melanoma, head and neck, liver or kidney cancer. CDR3s include the opening cysteine and the closing phenylalanine or tryptophan. The D gene is left open where the match is weak. Some rows have no size entry. The others give once, few or many, or a class for an expanded clone.

TRBD1	-	TRBV5-4	TRBJ2-4	TGTGCCAGCAGCATGGGACAGGGGTTGGGAAACATTCAGTACTTC	CASSMGQGLGNIQYF
TRBD1	-	TRBV15	TRBJ1-4	TGTGCCACCGGACAGGGGGCGGGGGAAAAACTGTTTTTT	CATGQGAGEKLFF
TRBD1	-	TRBV15	TRBJ1-5	TGTGCCACCAGCAGGGGCGGGACAGTCAATCAGCCCCAGCATTTT	CATSRGGTVNQPQHF
-	-	TRBV18	TRBJ2-5	TGTGCCAGCTCACCACCAGACGAAGAGACCCAGTACTTC	CASSPPDEETQYF
TRBD1	-	TRBV30	TRBJ2-7	TGTGCCTGGAGCCCCGACAGGGGGTTCTCCTACGAGCAGTACTTC	CAWSPDRGFSYEQYF
-	-	TRBV6-9	TRBJ2-3	TGTGCCAGCAGCCGCCCCGGGACTGGTTTGCAGTATTTT	CASSRPGTGLQYF
TRBD1	-	TRBV2	TRBJ2-1	TGTGCCAGCAGTGTGGGACAGGGCTCCTACAATGAGCAGTTCTTC	CASSVGQGSYNEQFF
-	-	TRBV19	TRBJ2-7	TGTGCCAGTAGGGGGACACCTTCCTACGAGCAGTACTTC	CASRGTPSYEQYF
-	few	TRBV2	TRBJ2-7	TGTGCCAGCTATTTCCCCCAGGGAAATTACGAGCAGTACTTC	CASYFPQGNYEQYF
-	few	TRBV14	TRBJ2-4	TGTGCCAGCAGCCAAGGGGTTGAGGGCATTCAGTACTTC	CASSQGVEGIQYF
-	few	TRBV11-2	TRBJ1-6	TGTGCCAGCAGCACCAGTGGGCTTGGGAATTCACCCCTCCACTTT	CASSTSGLGNSPLHF
-	-	TRBV29-1	TRBJ2-7	TGCAGCGTTGCCAGTGGGTTCGACGAGCAGTACTTC	CSVASGFDEQYF
TRBD1	-	TRBV11-2	TRBJ2-1	TGTGCCAGCAGCTTAGTAGCCGGGACAGGACCTTACAATGAGCAGTTCTTC	CASSLVAGTGPYNEQFF
TRBD1	-	TRBV11-3	TRBJ2-3	TGTGCCAGCAGCTTAGGCGTCGGGACAGTCACAGATACGCAGTATTTT	CASSLGVGTVTDTQYF
TRBD2	-	TRBV11-1	TRBJ2-2	TGTGCCAGCAGCTTCCGTAGCGGGAGGTCCGGGGAGCTGTTTTTT	CASSFRSGRSGELFF
-	-	TRBV6-1	TRBJ2-7	TGTGCCAGCAGTGAAGCTGGCAGCGAGTACGAGCAGTACTTC	CASSEAGSEYEQYF
-	-	TRBV30	TRBJ2-3	TGTGCCTGGAGTTTCACAGATACGCAGTATTTT	CAWSFTDTQYF
TRBD1	-	TRBV5-1	TRBJ1-2	TGCGCCAGCAGCTTGGGTGGGACAGGGGACGGCTACACCTTC	CASSLGGTGDGYTF
TRBD1	-	TRBV27	TRBJ1-1	TGTGCCACAAAGTTTAGGCCACAGGGGAAGAACACTGAAGCTTTCTTT	CATKFRPQGKNTEAFF
-	-	TRBV19	TRBJ2-4	TGTGCCAGTAGTCCGCGACAAAACGGAAACATTCAGTACTTC	CASSPRQNGNIQYF
-	-	TRBV4-1	TRBJ2-1	TGCGCCAGCAGCCAAGAAGGGACAAAAGGCAATGAGCAGTTCTTC	CASSQEGTKGNEQFF
TRBD1	-	TRBV18	TRBJ2-7	TGTGCCAGCTCACAGAAGGACAGGGGCGAGCAGTACTTC	CASSQKDRGEQYF
-	-	TRBV18	TRBJ2-7	TGTGCCAGCTCACCAGGGGTGACAGGCTCCTACGAGCAGTACTTC	CASSPGVTGSYEQYF
TRBD2	-	TRBV5-1	TRBJ2-3	TGCGCCAGCAGCTTATATAGCGTCGGGGGGAACACAGATACGCAGTATTTT	CASSLYSVGGNTDTQYF
TRBD2	-	TRBV5-1	TRBJ2-2	TGCGCCAGCAGCCGGGAGGCGTCCGGGGAGCTGTTTTTT	CASSREASGELFF
-	-	TRBV11-3	TRBJ2-1	TGTGCCAGCAGCTCCGATATGTCCAGCGAGACGTACAATGAGCAGTTCTTC	CASSSDMSSETYNEQFF
-	-	TRBV14	TRBJ2-1	TGTGCCAGCAGCCTAACGGACGCGGCCGGCGAGCAGTTCTTC	CASSLTDAAGEQFF
TRBD1	-	TRBV10-1	TRBJ1-1	TGCGCCAGCAGTGGGACAGGGGGATCCGTAACTGAAGCTTTCTTT	CASSGTGGSVTEAFF
TRBD2	-	TRBV5-1	TRBJ2-3	TGCGCCAGCAGCTGGACTAGCGGCCGCACAGATACGCAGTATTTT	CASSWTSGRTDTQYF
-	few	TRBV28	TRBJ2-1	TGTGCCAGCATCGATCCCGGGGCAAGGGGTGAGCAGTTCTTC	CASIDPGARGEQFF
-	-	TRBV28	TRBJ2-3	TGTGCCAGCACCCCACAGGTCACAGATACGCAGTATTTT	CASTPQVTDTQYF
-	-	TRBV6-6	TRBJ2-1	TGTGCCAGTAGCGACCGGCAGGGGCAGTTCTTC	CASSDRQGQFF
-	-	TRBV19	TRBJ2-5	TGTGCCAGTAGTATAGATCAGGGTTACGGTAAAGAGACCCAGTACTTC	CASSIDQGYGKETQYF
-	-	TRBV7-9	TRBJ1-5	TGTGCCAGCAGCTTAACGGGAAATCAGCCCCAGCATTTT	CASSLTGNQPQHF
-	-	TRBV5-1	TRBJ2-3	TGCGCCAGCAGCACTCCACTCAGCACAGATACGCAGTATTTT	CASSTPLSTDTQYF
-	-	TRBV30	TRBJ2-5	TGTGCCTGGAGTGGGCAGACTCAAGAGACCCAGTACTTC	CAWSGQTQETQYF
TRBD2	-	TRBV2	TRBJ2-1	TGTGCCAGCAAGTATACAGGTCAGGGACTAGGGTTCGTCAATGAGCAGTTCTTC	CASKYTGQGLGFVNEQFF
-	-	TRBV12-2	TRBJ2-5	TGTGCAAGTCGCCTCGTGGGACTAGCGGGAGACGGAAGGCAAGAGACCCAGTACTTC	CASRLVGLAGDGRQETQYF
-	-	TRBV7-3	TRBJ2-3	TGTGCCAGCAGCTTAGCTAGGGGTCATACGCAGTATTTT	CASSLARGHTQYF